This T cell receptor (beta chain) was identified in a study of low-dose radiotherapy and immunotherapy resistance in tumors. Study as a whole: Treatment of Cohort 2 consisted of 1 Gy per fraction every two weeks, amounting to 13 Gy over 26 weeks.

As for time point: before trial treatment. Treatment of the donors consisted of nivolumab and ipilimumab (plus aspirin, low-dose cyclophosphamide and low-dose radiotherapy). Patients deemed eligible presented with advanced solid tumors lacking tumor-infiltrating lymphocytes. Primers targeting TRAV and TRBV primed first-strand cDNA, covering alpha and beta chains. PCR amplification of the TCRs was performed with Phusion for 20 PCR cycles, and it relied on a constant-region primer together with a V-primer adapter. mRNA, once isolated, was amplified by in vitro transcription. TCRdb processed the reads anew with MiXCR; each CDR3 protein has one entry. The data contain around 80,000 distinct CDR3 sequences, around 18% of them seen just once; the ten biggest clones take up less than 6%. There are 17 residues in the CDR3. V was cut by 3 bases and J by 4 bases, with 20 bases left in between. The germline gives CDR1 KGHSH, CDR2 LQKENI.

This clonotype came up many times. The chain combines TRBV18 with TRBJ2-3, with a weak D call TRBD1 (5 bases). This TCR was recovered from a male donor with prostate cancer. The sequences come from PBMCs, collected before treatment. DNA for the CDR3: TGTGCCAGCTCACCGACCCGATCAGGGCAGGTCGCAGATACGCAGTATTTT. Its translation: CASSPTRSGQVADTQYF.